Each of the 10 T cell receptor beta chains below was sequenced from the same sample in a study of blood T cell repertoires in COVID-19. Sequencing was performed with immunoSEQ multiplex PCR; in TCRdb, only in-frame clones are kept and a portion is missing. The table shows over 85,000 clones, with around 90% occurring only once. The sample taken for sequencing was peripheral blood. Source of these receptors: a man aged 70-80 years with acute or convalescent COVID-19.

The rearrangement uses TRBV19 and TRBJ1-1; 10 bases agree with TRBD1. Germline assignment: CDR1 LNHDA and CDR2 SQIVND (reference sequence). The CDR3 is made up of 15 amino acids. Trimming at V came to 10 bases and at J to 2 bases, leaving 10 bases not matched to a gene. The CDR3 DNA follows: TGTGCCACAAAACTCAGGGACAGGGGTAACACTGAAGCTTTCTTT. This codes for CATKLRDRGNTEAFF.

The gene calls are TRBV27 and TRBJ1-5; 7 bases fit TRBD1. The CDR3 length is 15 residues. Germline CDR1 is MNHEY and CDR2 is SMNVEV (reference sequence). V lost 5 bases and J lost 3; bases outside the gene matches: 7. The CDR3 sequence: CASSMDRRYNQPQHF. CDR3 sequence (DNA): TGTGCCAGCAGTATGGACAGGAGATACAATCAGCCCCAGCATTTT.

The chain recombines TRBV5-1 with TRBJ2-7; weak D call: TRBD1 (6 bases). Between the trimmed V and J ends, which lost 3 bases and 1 base, there was a span of 8 bases. Per germline, CDR1 SGHRS and CDR2 YFSETQ. This CDR3 comprises 13 residues. The DNA for the CDR3 is TGCGCCAGCAGCTCAGGACAGTCCTACGAGCAGTACTTC. As protein: CASSSGQSYEQYF.

The J gene is TRBJ2-7, the V gene TRBV6-5; perhaps TRBD2 as D (7 bases). The V gene's germline CDR1 is MNHEY and CDR2 SVGAGI. The CDR3 is made up of 13 amino acids. V was trimmed by 6 bases and J by 10 bases, leaving 19 bases between them. The CDR3 region has the DNA TGTGCCAGCAGATCCCGGGGGGCTCGAGACCAGTACTTC. It specifies CASRSRGARDQYF.

The chain employs TRBV5-5 and TRBJ2-7; 8 bases align to TRBD1. CDR1 SGHKS and CDR2 YYEKEE come from the germline V gene (reference sequence). The CDR3 contains 13 residues. J was trimmed by 2 bases and V by 4 bases; bases with no gene match: 2. The CDR3 spells CASSPRGPYEQYV. The CDR3 DNA follows: TGTGCCAGCAGCCCCAGGGGGCCCTACGAGCAGTACGTC.

The chain couples TRBV18 to TRBJ1-3, with unresolved D. V lost 3 bases and J lost 0, with 12 bases in between. The CDR3 has 16 residues. The V gene's germline CDR1 is KGHSH and CDR2 LQKENI. CDR3: CASSPLGGLSGNTIYF. The CDR3 coding sequence is TGTGCCAGCTCACCCCTGGGAGGCCTCTCTGGAAACACCATATATTTT.

The chain uses TRBV6-5 and TRBJ1-1, with D possibly TRBD1 on 6 matching bases. Trimming removed 0 bases at V and 1 base at J, with 6 bases between. The CDR3 is made up of 14 amino acids. Germline V gene lookup returns CDR1 MNHEY and CDR2 SVGAGI. CDR3 bases: TGTGCCAGCAGTTACTCACAGGGGAACACTGAAGCTTTCTTT. Its protein is CASSYSQGNTEAFF.

The V call is TRBV5-5, the J call TRBJ1-1, with 8 bases matching TRBD1. J was trimmed by 3 bases and V by 3 bases; bases with no gene match: 4. The CDR3 consists of 14 residues. Germline CDR1 SGHKS, CDR2 YYEKEE (reference sequence). CDR3 amino acids: CASSYLDRDTEAFF. Written as DNA, the CDR3 is TGTGCCAGCAGCTATTTGGACAGGGACACTGAAGCTTTCTTT.

V is TRBV18 and J is TRBJ2-4, with unresolved D. The CDR3 runs 11 residues. Germline loops: CDR1 KGHSH, CDR2 LQKENI. Trimming cost V 3 bases and J 7 bases, with 4 bases left between them. CDR3 sequence: CASSPSNIQYF. The DNA of the CDR3 is TGTGCCAGCTCACCGTCGAACATTCAGTACTTC.

The chain is built from TRBV7-9 and TRBJ1-1; D gene ambiguous. Trimming shortened V by 2 bases and J by 1 base, and 14 bases separated the two germline ends. CDR3 length: 16 amino acids. Germline V gene data show CDR1 as SEHNR and CDR2 as FQNEAQ (reference sequence). The CDR3 bases are TGTGCCAGCAGCTTATCTGGCGGGCAGAGGAACACTGAAGCTTTCTTT. It codes for CASSLSGGQRNTEAFF.